This TCR beta chain stems from a study of blood T cells in healthy people across ages. Then a second PCR, running roughly 7 to 11 cycles, was carried out with a sample-barcoded 5' primer and a J-beta primer mix. A template-switch adaptor containing 12 random nucleotides labeled each cDNA molecule. TCRdb used MiXCR to reprocess the 5' RACE reads, holding one entry per CDR3 protein. This sample yields about 1 million distinct CDR3 sequences, of which 40% to 55% are seen a single time; over 15% belongs to the top ten. Caucasian, healthy and from Russia, the donors were aged between about 6 and 90. The V gene end was trimmed by 2 bases and the J gene end by 4 bases; junction bases not matched to a gene: 6. Looked up from germline, CDR1 is MNHEY and CDR2 is SMNVEV (reference sequence). The CDR3 has 15 amino acids. This clonotype was picked up a small number of times.

Sample: blood. J is TRBJ2-3 and V is TRBV27; 7 nucleotides agree with TRBD2. The clonotype comes from an older woman in good health. In nucleotides, the CDR3 is TGTGCCAGCAGTTTAAGGGCGGGAGTGGCAGATACGCAGTATTTT. Encoded protein: CASSLRAGVADTQYF.